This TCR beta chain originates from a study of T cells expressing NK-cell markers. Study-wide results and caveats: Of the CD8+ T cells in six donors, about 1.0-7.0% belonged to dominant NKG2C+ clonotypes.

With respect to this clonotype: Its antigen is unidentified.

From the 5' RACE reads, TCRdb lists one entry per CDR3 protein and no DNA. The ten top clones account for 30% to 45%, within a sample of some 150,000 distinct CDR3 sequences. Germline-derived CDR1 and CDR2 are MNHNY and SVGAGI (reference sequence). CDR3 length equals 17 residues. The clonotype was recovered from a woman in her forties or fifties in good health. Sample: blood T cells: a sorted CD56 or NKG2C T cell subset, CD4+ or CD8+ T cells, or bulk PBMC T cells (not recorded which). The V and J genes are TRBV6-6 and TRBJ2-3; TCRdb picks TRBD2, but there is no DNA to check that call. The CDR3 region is CASSYSERREGTDTQYF.